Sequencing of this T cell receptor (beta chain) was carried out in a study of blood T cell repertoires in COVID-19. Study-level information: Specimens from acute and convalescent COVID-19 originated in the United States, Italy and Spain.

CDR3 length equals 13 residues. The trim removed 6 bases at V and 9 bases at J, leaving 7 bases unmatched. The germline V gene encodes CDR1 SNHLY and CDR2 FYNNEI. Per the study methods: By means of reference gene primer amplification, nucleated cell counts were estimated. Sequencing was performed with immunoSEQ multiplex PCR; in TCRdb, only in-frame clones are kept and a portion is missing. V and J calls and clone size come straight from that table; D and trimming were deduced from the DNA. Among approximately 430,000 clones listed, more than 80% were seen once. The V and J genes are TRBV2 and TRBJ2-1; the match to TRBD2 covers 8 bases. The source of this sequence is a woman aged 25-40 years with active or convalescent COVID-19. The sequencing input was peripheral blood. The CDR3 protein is CASRRGELGEQFF. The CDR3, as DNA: TGTGCCAGCAGGCGGGGGGAATTAGGTGAGCAGTTCTTC. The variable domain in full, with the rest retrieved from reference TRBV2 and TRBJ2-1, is EPEVTQTPSHQVTQMGQEVILRCVPISNHLYFYWYRQILGQKVEFLVSFYNNEISEKSEIFDDQFSVERPDGSNFTLKIRSTKLEDSAMYFCASRRGELGEQFFGPGTRLTVL.